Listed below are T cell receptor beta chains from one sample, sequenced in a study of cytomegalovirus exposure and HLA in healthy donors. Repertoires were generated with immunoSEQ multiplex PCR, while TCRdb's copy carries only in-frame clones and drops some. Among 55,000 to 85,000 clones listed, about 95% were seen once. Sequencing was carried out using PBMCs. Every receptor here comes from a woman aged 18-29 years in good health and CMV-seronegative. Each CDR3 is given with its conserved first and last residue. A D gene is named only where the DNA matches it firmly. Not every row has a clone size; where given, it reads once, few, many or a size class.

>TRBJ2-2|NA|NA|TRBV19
TGTGCCAGTAGTTCATCGAACACCGGGGAGCTGTTTTTT
CASSSSNTGELFF
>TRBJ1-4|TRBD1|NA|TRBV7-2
TGTGCCAGCAGCTTACAGGGGGGAAATGAAAAACTGTTTTTT
CASSLQGGNEKLFF
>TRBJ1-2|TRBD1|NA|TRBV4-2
TGTGCCAGCAGCCAAGGAACAGGGGGATTAAGCTACACCTTC
CASSQGTGGLSYTF
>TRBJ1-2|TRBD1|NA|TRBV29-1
TGCAGCGTTGAAACGACAGGGAGGTATGGCTACACCTTC
CSVETTGRYGYTF
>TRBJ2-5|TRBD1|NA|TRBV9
TGTGCCAGCAGCGACTGGAGGACAGGCAAAGAGACCCAGTACTTC
CASSDWRTGKETQYF
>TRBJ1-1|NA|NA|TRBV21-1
TGTGCCAGCAGCCAAAACAGGACAGGGAACACTGAAGCTTTCTTT
CASSQNRTGNTEAFF
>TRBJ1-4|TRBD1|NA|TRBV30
TGTGCCTGGCAGGGGGCGGGGGAAAAACTGTTTTTT
CAWQGAGEKLFF
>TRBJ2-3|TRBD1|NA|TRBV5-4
TGTGCCAGCAGCCTGACAGGGGGAAGCACAGATACGCAGTATTTT
CASSLTGGSTDTQYF
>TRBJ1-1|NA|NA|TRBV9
TGTGCCAGCAGCCCCCCCTCCCCGAACACTGAAGCTTTCTTT
CASSPPSPNTEAFF
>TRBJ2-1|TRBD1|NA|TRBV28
TGTGCCAGCAGCCTCAACCCGGGACAGATCTACAATGAGCAGTTCTTC
CASSLNPGQIYNEQFF
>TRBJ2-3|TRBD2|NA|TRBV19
TGTGCCAGTAGCCCGACTAGCGGTAGCACAGATACGCAGTATTTT
CASSPTSGSTDTQYF
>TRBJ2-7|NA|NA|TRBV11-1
TGTGCCAGCAGCGCAAACAGGGACTACGAGCAGTACTTC
CASSANRDYEQYF
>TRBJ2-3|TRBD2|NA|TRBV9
TGTGCCAGCAGTAGCGGGGGAAGAGATACGCAGTATTTT
CASSSGGRDTQYF
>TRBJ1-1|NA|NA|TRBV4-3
TGCGCCAGCAGCCTTTCCCCCTCCTTCATCGAGCAGAACACTGAAGCTTTCTTT
CASSLSPSFIEQNTEAFF
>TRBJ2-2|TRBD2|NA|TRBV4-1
TGCGCCAGCAGCCCGAGAAGTCTAGCGGGAGTTCCCGGGGAGCTGTTTTTT
CASSPRSLAGVPGELFF
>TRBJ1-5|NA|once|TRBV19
TGTGCCAGTAGCCGACAGCAGGCACCCAATCAGCCCCAGCATTTT
CASSRQQAPNQPQHF
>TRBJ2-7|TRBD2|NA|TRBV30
TGTGCCTTGTCCTTAGCGGGCCGGGGTGGGCAGTACTTC
CALSLAGRGGQYF
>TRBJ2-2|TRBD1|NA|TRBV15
TGTGCCACCAGCAGAGAACAGGGGGCGGGGATTTTAAACACCGGGGAGCTGTTTTTT
CATSREQGAGILNTGELFF
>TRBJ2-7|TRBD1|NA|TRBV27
TGTGCCAGCAGTTTTTTTCCGGGACAGGGCTACGAGCAGTACTTC
CASSFFPGQGYEQYF
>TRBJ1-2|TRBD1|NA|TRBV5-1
TGCGCCAGCAGCTCCCGGACAGGGGTATATGGCTACACCTTC
CASSSRTGVYGYTF
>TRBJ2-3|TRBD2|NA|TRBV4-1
TGCGCCAGCAGCCACTCCATAGCGGGGAGCACAGATACGCAGTATTTT
CASSHSIAGSTDTQYF
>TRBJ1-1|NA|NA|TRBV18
TGTGCCAGCTCACCCAGACACCAAATGAACACTGAAGCTTTCTTT
CASSPRHQMNTEAFF
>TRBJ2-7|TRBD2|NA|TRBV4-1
TGCGCCAGCAGCCAAGGATCGATAAGCGGGATCTACGAGCAGTACTTC
CASSQGSISGIYEQYF
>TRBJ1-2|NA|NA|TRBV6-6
TGTGCCAGCAGTTCTCGGGGGGAGCTGGTCTATGGCTACACCTTC
CASSSRGELVYGYTF
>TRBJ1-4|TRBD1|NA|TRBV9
TGTGCCAGCAGCGACGGACAGGGTGGGGACGAAAAACTGTTTTTT
CASSDGQGGDEKLFF
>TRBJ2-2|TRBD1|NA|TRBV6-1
TGTGCCAGCAGTAGACAGGGTCGAACCGGGGAGCTGTTTTTT
CASSRQGRTGELFF
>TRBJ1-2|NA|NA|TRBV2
TGTGCCAGCAGTGAAAGGGGCGACACATATGGCTACACCTTC
CASSERGDTYGYTF
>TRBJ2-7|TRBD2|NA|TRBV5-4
TGTGCCAGCAGCTTGGGGGGCGGGAGAGGCCCCTACGAGCAGTACTTC
CASSLGGGRGPYEQYF
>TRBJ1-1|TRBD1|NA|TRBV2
TGTGCCAGCACTGGGGGACAGGCGATTGGAGCTTTCTTT
CASTGGQAIGAFF
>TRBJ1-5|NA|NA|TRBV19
TGTGCCAGTAGTATAGGAAAATGGCGGGCTGAGGCTCGCAATCAGCCCCAGCATTTT
CASSIGKWRAEARNQPQHF
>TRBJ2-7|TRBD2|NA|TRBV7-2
TGTGCCAGCAGCCCCGCAGGCGGGGGGGCCTACGAGCAGTACTTC
CASSPAGGGAYEQYF
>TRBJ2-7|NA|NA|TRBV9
TGTGCCAGCAGCGTAGTCCAGGGGCAGAGCTCCTACGAGCAGTACTTC
CASSVVQGQSSYEQYF
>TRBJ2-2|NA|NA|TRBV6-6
TGTGCCAGCAGTTACTCTATGCCAGGGATCACCGGGGAGCTGTTTTTT
CASSYSMPGITGELFF
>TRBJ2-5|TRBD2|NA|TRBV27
TGTGCCAGCAGTCACGGACTAGCGGGGCAAGAGACCCAGTACTTC
CASSHGLAGQETQYF
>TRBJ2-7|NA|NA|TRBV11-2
TGTGCCAGCAGCTTATCGCCGGGACATACCTACGAGCAGTACTTC
CASSLSPGHTYEQYF
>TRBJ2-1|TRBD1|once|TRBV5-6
TGTGCCAGCAGCGAAAGGGGGCTTTTCGCCTACAATGAGCAGTTCTTC
CASSERGLFAYNEQFF
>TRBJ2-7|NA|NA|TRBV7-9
TGTGCCAGCAGCTTGGGGAGCTACGAGCAGTACTTC
CASSLGSYEQYF
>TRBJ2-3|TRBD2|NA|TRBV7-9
TGTGCCAGCAGCCCCCCGGGTAGCGGGGGGGCTCATACGCAGTATTTT
CASSPPGSGGAHTQYF
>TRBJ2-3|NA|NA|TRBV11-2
TGTGCCAGCAGCTTAGAGGGGACTAGCACAGATACGCAGTATTTT
CASSLEGTSTDTQYF
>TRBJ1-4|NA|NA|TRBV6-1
TGTGCCAGCAGGGCGCCGTCAGGGGAAAAACTGTTTTTT
CASRAPSGEKLFF
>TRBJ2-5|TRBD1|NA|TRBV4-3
TGCGCCAGCAGCCAAGTCGAGGGGGCCGGAATCCAAGAGACCCAGTACTTC
CASSQVEGAGIQETQYF
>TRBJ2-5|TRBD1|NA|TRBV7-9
TGTGCCAGCAGCCCAGGACAGGGGCCAGAGACCCAGTACTTC
CASSPGQGPETQYF
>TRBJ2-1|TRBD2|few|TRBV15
TGTGCCACCAGCCACGGGGGCGGGGGGCCTAATGAGCAGTTCTTC
CATSHGGGGPNEQFF
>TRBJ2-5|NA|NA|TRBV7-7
TGTGCCAGCAGCTTCAGGGCCGGGGAGACCCAGTACTTC
CASSFRAGETQYF
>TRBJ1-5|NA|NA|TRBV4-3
TGCGCCAGCAGCCAAGATCAAGCCAGCAATCAGCCCCAGCATTTT
CASSQDQASNQPQHF
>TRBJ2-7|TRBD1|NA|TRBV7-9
TGTGCCAGCAGCTCCAAATGGGACAGAGCCTACGAGCAGTACTTC
CASSSKWDRAYEQYF
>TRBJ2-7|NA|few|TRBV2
TGTGCCAGCAGCGGAAAGAGCGGCCCTTCCGAGCAGTACTTC
CASSGKSGPSEQYF
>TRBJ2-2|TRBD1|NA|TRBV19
TGTGCCAGTAGTATAAGACAGGGCGTAGGGTTTAACACCGGGGAGCTGTTTTTT
CASSIRQGVGFNTGELFF
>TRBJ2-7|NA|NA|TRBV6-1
TGTGCCAGCAGAGAGACAGGCAGCTCCTACGAGCAGTACTTC
CASRETGSSYEQYF
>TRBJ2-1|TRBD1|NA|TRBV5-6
TGTGCCAGCAGCTGGGGGACAGGGTCCGGCAATGAGCAGTTCTTC
CASSWGTGSGNEQFF
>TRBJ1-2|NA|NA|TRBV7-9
TGTGCCAGCAGCTTAGATGTGGCAGGGGATGGCTACACCTTC
CASSLDVAGDGYTF
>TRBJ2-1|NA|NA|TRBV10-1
TGCGCCAGCAGTGAGTCGCTAGAGTACAATGAGCAGTTCTTC
CASSESLEYNEQFF
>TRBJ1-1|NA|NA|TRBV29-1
TGCAGCGTTGCCCTCCCTTCCACTGAAGCTTTCTTT
CSVALPSTEAFF